Below are 26 T cell receptor beta chains sequenced from a single sample in a study of identifying expanded T cells in peripheral blood. Produced via immunoSEQ multiplex PCR; TCRdb's table is partial and in-frame only. The top ten hold about 8% of the sample, which has about 130,000 clones, less than 90% seen once. Sequenced sample: blood. These receptor sequences come from a person aged 18 to 75 in good health.

The V gene is TRBV5-1, the J gene TRBJ1-2; tentatively, D is TRBD1 (5 bases). Trimming took 4 bases from V and 2 from J, leaving 21 bases between them. This CDR3 comprises 17 residues. From germline, CDR1 is SGHRS and CDR2 YFSETQ. The CDR3 is CASSLYTWTNGNYGYTF. In DNA, the CDR3 is TGCGCCAGCAGCCTTTATACCTGGACAAACGGGAACTATGGCTACACCTTC.

The J gene is TRBJ2-3, the V gene TRBV7-9; 12 bases fit TRBD1. Per germline, CDR1 SEHNR and CDR2 FQNEAQ (reference sequence). CDR3 size: 14 residues. The J segment lost 4 bases and the V segment lost 5 bases, leaving 1 base of the junction unmatched. DNA for the CDR3: TGTGCCAGCAGCCGGGACAGGGGGCCAGATACGCAGTATTTT. Protein product: CASSRDRGPDTQYF.

As regards this clone: One junction end does not reproduce the germline sequence, and a read error may be involved. The DNA of the CDR3 is TGTGCCAGCAGTTTACGGACGGGGGGCGGGGCCTTC. Encoded protein: CASSLRTGGGAF. V usage is TRBV28 and J usage is TRBJ2-7, with D maybe TRBD2 (7 bases). From germline, CDR1 is MDHEN and CDR2 SYDVKM. The length of the CDR3 is 12 residues. Based on the CDR3 plus reference TRBV28 and TRBJ2-7, the full variable domain is DVKVTQSSRYLVKRTGEKVFLECVQDMDHENMFWYRQDPGLGLRLIYFSYDVKMKEKGDIPEGYSVSREKKERFSLILESASTNQTSMYLCASSLRTGGGAFGPGTRLTVT.

V usage is TRBV4-1 and J usage is TRBJ1-4, with D possibly being TRBD1 (5 bases). CDR1 and CDR2 from the germline V gene are MGHRA and YSYEKL. Trimming shortened V by 2 bases and J by 10 bases, and 17 bases separated the two germline ends. This CDR3 has 15 amino acids. CDR3 region: CASSQTPGAPGKLFF. As DNA, the CDR3 is TGCGCCAGCAGCCAAACCCCCGGGGCGCCGGGAAAACTGTTTTTT.

The chain employs TRBV9 and TRBJ2-1; D is uncertain. Germline CDR1 is SGDLS and CDR2 is YYNGEE. V lost 0 bases and J 10 bases, leaving 8 bases between the germline ends. The CDR3 loop spans 12 amino acids. The CDR3 nucleotides are TGTGCCAGCAGCGTAGCCGGCAGCGAGCAGTTCTTC. It is translated as CASSVAGSEQFF.

The V call is TRBV10-1, the J call TRBJ2-1; D may match TRBD1 or TRBD2 (5 bases each). Trimming pared 8 bases from V and 7 bases from J, leaving 12 bases between. Germline values: CDR1 WNHNN, CDR2 SYGVQD (reference sequence). The CDR3 loop spans 12 amino acids. This CDR3 is CASWDRPNEQFF. The CDR3 DNA reads TGCGCCAGCTGGGACCGTCCAAATGAGCAGTTCTTC.

This chain connects TRBV4-3 to TRBJ2-6; D may be TRBD2 (5 bases). The CDR3 covers 15 residues. The V and J ends lost 4 bases and 0 bases respectively, with 7 bases between them. Germline CDR1 reads LGHNA; CDR2 reads YSLEER. In DNA form, the CDR3 reads TGCGCCAGCAGCCCTGGGAGCTCTGGGGCCAACGTCCTGACTTTC. Translation: CASSPGSSGANVLTF.

This chain links TRBV6-6 with TRBJ1-5, with TRBD1 identical over 7 bases. Germline loops: CDR1 MNHNY, CDR2 SVGAGI (reference sequence). After removal of 7 bases from V and 2 bases from J, the junction contained 5 bases not matched to a gene. The CDR3 consists of 14 residues. For the CDR3, the DNA is TGTGCCAGCACCGACAGGGCTGGCAATCAGCCCCAGCATTTT. The encoded protein is CASTDRAGNQPQHF.

The rearrangement uses TRBV5-1 and TRBJ1-3; the match to TRBD1 covers 9 bases. Germline V gives CDR1 SGHRS, CDR2 YFSETQ. This CDR3 has 16 amino acids. V dropped 2 bases and J dropped 4; count of bases not matched to a gene: 7. CDR3 in amino acids: CASSLTTGGSGNTIYF. CDR3 coding DNA: TGCGCCAGCAGCTTAACAACAGGGGGCTCCGGAAACACCATATATTTT.

The count of this clone is one. This chain uses TRBV20-1 with TRBJ1-2; D remains ambiguous. CDR1 and CDR2 (germline): DFQATT, SNEGSKA (reference sequence). Trimming shortened V by 0 bases and J by 1 base, and 0 bases separated the two germline ends. The CDR3 is 11 residues long. The CDR3 DNA reads TGCAGTGCTAGAGATAACTATGGCTACACCTTC. Its translation: CSARDNYGYTF.

The rearrangement joins TRBV28 to TRBJ1-2; maybe TRBD1 (6 bases). V lost 2 bases to trimming and J lost 7 bases, with 20 bases between them. The CDR3 runs to 16 residues. Germline values: CDR1 MDHEN, CDR2 SYDVKM. CDR3 bases: TGTGCCAGCAGTTTAAGTGGTCAGGGGCCCAGGTTTGGCTACACCTTC. Translating gives CASSLSGQGPRFGYTF.

The chain links TRBV7-2 to TRBJ2-1; D is unclear. CDR3 length: 15 amino acids. Germline V lookup: CDR1 SGHTA, CDR2 FQGNSA. V lost 2 bases, J lost 4 bases, and 12 bases lay in between. CDR3 residues: CASSLSKTLYNEQFF. The CDR3 DNA sequence: TGTGCCAGCAGCTTAAGCAAGACTTTATACAATGAGCAGTTCTTC.

This clone has only one observation. This chain links TRBV6-6 with TRBJ1-4, with 8 bases fitting TRBD1. The CDR3 is 16 residues long. V lost 5 bases and J lost 3; bases outside the gene matches: 8. CDR1 is MNHNY, CDR2 SVGAGI, per germline (reference sequence). The CDR3: CASSPGKQGANEKLFF. In DNA form, the CDR3 reads TGTGCCAGCAGTCCCGGGAAACAGGGGGCTAATGAAAAACTGTTTTTT.

This sequence joins TRBV5-6 and TRBJ2-2; D is perhaps TRBD1 (6 bases). Germline V gene sequence: CDR1 SGHDT, CDR2 YYEEEE. Trimming shortened V by 0 bases and J by 2 bases, and 11 bases separated the two germline ends. The CDR3 length is 16 residues. CDR3: CASSLVAGANTGELFF. The CDR3 coding sequence is TGTGCCAGCAGCTTGGTGGCAGGGGCTAACACCGGGGAGCTGTTTTTT.

This chain connects TRBV28 to TRBJ1-1, with D unresolved. The V end was cut by 3 bases, the J end by 0 bases, with 5 bases between. The CDR3 contains 13 residues. The V gene's germline CDR1 is MDHEN and CDR2 SYDVKM. The CDR3 spells CASSFPLNTEAFF. The CDR3, as DNA: TGTGCCAGCAGTTTCCCTTTGAACACTGAAGCTTTCTTT.

V gene TRBV7-3 combines with J gene TRBJ1-1; 8 bases map to TRBD1. The CDR3 is made up of 15 amino acids. Germline CDR1 SGHTA, CDR2 FQGTGA. V lost 0 bases and J lost 5; bases outside the gene matches: 5. In nucleotides, the CDR3 is TGTGCCAGCAGCTTAACGGCAGGGGGCTGGACTGAAGCTTTCTTT. Its translation is CASSLTAGGWTEAFF.

The count of this clone is one. The V gene is TRBV9, the J gene TRBJ1-2, with D hard to call. CDR1 SGDLS and CDR2 YYNGEE come from the germline V gene. Trimming shortened V by 4 bases and J by 0 bases, and 16 bases separated the two germline ends. CDR3 length: 16 amino acids. This CDR3 is CASSLWTEPANYGYTF. The DNA of the CDR3 is TGTGCCAGCAGCCTCTGGACGGAACCCGCTAACTATGGCTACACCTTC.

The rearrangement links TRBV6-1 to TRBJ1-6, with D uncertain. Deletions cut 6 bases from V and 7 bases from J, with 4 bases between. Germline values: CDR1 MNHNS, CDR2 SASEGT. The CDR3 consists of 11 residues. CDR3 bases: TGTGCCAGCAGCGAGAATTCACCCCTCCACTTT. This sequence encodes CASSENSPLHF.

The V call is TRBV18, the J call TRBJ1-1, with TRBD1 as a possible D gene (5 bases). CDR3 size: 15 residues. Trimming stripped 2 bases from V and 2 bases from J, with 12 bases between. Germline V gene data show CDR1 as KGHSH and CDR2 as LQKENI. CDR3 in DNA: TGTGCCAGCTCACCAACGCAGGGAATTAACACTGAAGCTTTCTTT. Its translation: CASSPTQGINTEAFF. The entire variable domain, with the rest obtained from reference TRBV18 and TRBJ1-1, is as follows: NAGVMQNPRHLVRRRGQEARLRCSPMKGHSHVYWYRQLPEEGLKFMVYLQKENIIDESGMPKERFSAEFPKEGPSILRIQQVVRGDSAAYFCASSPTQGINTEAFFGQGTRLTVV.

This clone occurred once. V and J are TRBV5-1 and TRBJ1-1; 7 bases fit TRBD1. CDR1 is SGHRS, CDR2 YFSETQ, per germline. The CDR3 is 16 amino acids. V gave up 7 bases and J gave up 1 base; unmatched junction bases: 13. CDR3 sequence (DNA): TGCGCCAGCCGAGCCGGGCAGGGGGGAACGAACACTGAAGCTTTCTTT. Its translation is CASRAGQGGTNTEAFF.

The rearrangement uses TRBV5-1 and TRBJ1-2, with D hard to call. The CDR3 runs to 16 residues. Germline CDR1 SGHRS, CDR2 YFSETQ. Trimming took 0 bases from V and 0 from J, leaving 12 bases between them. The CDR3 bases are TGCGCCAGCAGCTTGGCCGTGCCAGTAACTAACTATGGCTACACCTTC. Its protein product is CASSLAVPVTNYGYTF.

V and J are TRBV2 and TRBJ2-5, with D maybe TRBD1 (6 bases). The CDR3 loop spans 14 amino acids. Germline V gene lookup returns CDR1 SNHLY and CDR2 FYNNEI. V gave up 7 bases and J gave up 2 bases, with 14 bases separating them. As DNA, the CDR3 is TGTGCCAGCACCCGCAGGGGAAGTCAAGAGACCCAGTACTTC. Residues: CASTRRGSQETQYF.

This chain connects TRBV9 to TRBJ2-4; D perhaps matches TRBD2 (5 bases). Germline CDR1 reads SGDLS; CDR2 reads YYNGEE. Trimming shortened V by 5 bases and J by 7 bases, and 16 bases separated the two germline ends. CDR3 size: 14 residues. In nucleotides, the CDR3 is TGTGCCAGCAGTCCCGGGCAGAGGGAGAACATTCAGTACTTC. It yields the protein CASSPGQRENIQYF.

The J gene is TRBJ1-1, the V gene TRBV27, with a possible D match to TRBD1 (5 bases). The germline V gene has CDR1 MNHEY and CDR2 SMNVEV (reference sequence). The CDR3 is 15 residues long. The V end lost 7 bases, the J end lost 0 bases, and 15 bases lay between the germline ends. CDR3 DNA: TGTGCCAGCAAAACTATGGCAGGGATGAACACTGAAGCTTTCTTT. Its translation: CASKTMAGMNTEAFF.

The V gene is TRBV28, the J gene TRBJ1-2, with unresolved D. CDR1 is MDHEN, CDR2 SYDVKM, per germline. V was clipped by 7 bases and J by 4 bases, with 16 bases between them. This CDR3 is 14 amino acids long. CDR3 amino acids: CASTTDPTPYGYTF. In nucleotides, the CDR3 is TGTGCCAGCACTACCGACCCGACCCCCTATGGCTACACCTTC.

This clone is a singleton in its sample. J is TRBJ2-5 and V is TRBV10-3, with a possible D match to TRBD2 (6 bases). This CDR3 has 14 amino acids. Germline loops: CDR1 ENHRY, CDR2 SYGVKD. V lost 0 bases to trimming and J lost 4 bases, with 9 bases between them. Written as DNA, the CDR3 is TGTGCCATCAGTGAGTCTAAGGGAGGAGAGACCCAGTACTTC. Protein sequence: CAISESKGGETQYF.